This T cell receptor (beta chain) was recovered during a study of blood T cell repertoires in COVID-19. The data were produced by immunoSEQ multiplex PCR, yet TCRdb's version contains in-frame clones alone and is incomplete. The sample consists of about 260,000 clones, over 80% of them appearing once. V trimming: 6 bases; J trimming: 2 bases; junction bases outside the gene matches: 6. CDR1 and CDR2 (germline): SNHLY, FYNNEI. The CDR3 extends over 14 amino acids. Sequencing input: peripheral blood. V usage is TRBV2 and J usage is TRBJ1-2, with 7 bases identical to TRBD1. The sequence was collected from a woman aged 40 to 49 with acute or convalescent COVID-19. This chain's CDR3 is CASSILTGNYGYTF. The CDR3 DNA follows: TGTGCCAGCAGCATCCTGACAGGGAACTATGGCTACACCTTC.